The 4 T cell receptor beta chains below were found in one sample sequenced in a study of blood T cell repertoires in COVID-19. The data were produced by immunoSEQ multiplex PCR, yet TCRdb's version contains in-frame clones alone and is incomplete. The table shows tens of thousands of clones, with around 84% occurring only once. Specimen: peripheral blood. These receptors were obtained from a human donor in a cohort sampled during active COVID-19.

This clone has only a few counts. The chain combines TRBV28 with TRBJ2-2; TRBD1 agrees at 10 bases. The CDR3 has 15 residues. The J segment lost 4 bases and the V segment lost 6 bases, leaving 5 bases of the junction unmatched. Germline loops: CDR1 MDHEN, CDR2 SYDVKM. CDR3 protein: CASRPRQGATGELFF. The CDR3 DNA sequence: TGTGCCAGCAGACCCCGACAGGGGGCCACCGGGGAGCTGTTTTTT. Complete variable domain (other parts from reference TRBV28 and TRBJ2-2): DVKVTQSSRYLVKRTGEKVFLECVQDMDHENMFWYRQDPGLGLRLIYFSYDVKMKEKGDIPEGYSVSREKKERFSLILESASTNQTSMYLCASRPRQGATGELFFGEGSRLTVL.

V gene TRBV28 combines with J gene TRBJ2-7, with 7 bases that match TRBD2. The CDR3 length is 19 residues. Germline CDR1 reads MDHEN; CDR2 reads SYDVKM. V was pared by 1 base and J by 2 bases, with 17 bases of the junction left unmatched. CDR3 nucleotide sequence: TGTGCCAGCAGTTTATTCCTCAGGCTTGCAGGGAGCGGGGCCTACGAGCAGTACTTC. Protein product: CASSLFLRLAGSGAYEQYF. Filled out from reference TRBV28 and TRBJ2-7, the complete variable domain reads DVKVTQSSRYLVKRTGEKVFLECVQDMDHENMFWYRQDPGLGLRLIYFSYDVKMKEKGDIPEGYSVSREKKERFSLILESASTNQTSMYLCASSLFLRLAGSGAYEQYFGPGTRLTVT.

The V call is TRBV2, the J call TRBJ2-7; 7 bases fit TRBD2. CDR3 length equals 14 residues. The J segment lost 2 bases and the V segment lost 2 bases, leaving 3 bases of the junction unmatched. Germline V gives CDR1 SNHLY, CDR2 FYNNEI. CDR3 coding DNA: TGTGCCAGCAGTGAAACCCGGGGGGCCTACGAGCAGTACTTC. Protein sequence: CASSETRGAYEQYF.

CDR3 region: CASSLTGGGNSPLHF. The DNA of the CDR3 is TGTGCCAGCAGTTTGACGGGGGGAGGCAATTCACCCCTCCACTTT. The chain is built from TRBV27 and TRBJ1-6; tentative D call: TRBD1 (5 bases). CDR1 and CDR2 (germline): MNHEY, SMNVEV (reference sequence). The V gene lost 3 bases and the J gene lost 7 bases, with 13 bases spanning the gap. The CDR3 has 15 residues.